This T cell receptor beta chain was profiled in a study of blood T cell repertoires in COVID-19. Overall study: The origin of the acute and convalescent COVID-19 samples was the United States, Italy and Spain. T cells, B-cell-depleted T cells, or PBMCs supplied cDNA or gDNA.

Per the original methods: Reference gene primer amplification gave estimated nucleated cell counts. The protocol was immunoSEQ multiplex PCR, while the TCRdb copy is restricted to in-frame clones and leaves out a portion. D and trimming were read from the DNA, whereas the V and J calls and clone size are those reported in that table. The data show about 150,000 clones, 85% to 90% seen once. The CDR3 is made up of 16 amino acids. V trimming: 7 bases; J trimming: 10 bases; junction bases outside the gene matches: 14. Germline CDR1 reads SGHTA; CDR2 reads FQGTGA. This TCR derives from a man in his sixties with active or convalescent COVID-19. The source material was peripheral blood. The chain is built from TRBV7-3 and TRBJ2-1; 12 nucleotides align to TRBD2. The CDR3 DNA follows: TGTGCCAGCAACGACGGCCTAGCGGGGGGGATCCGCGAGCAGTTCTTC. Translated: CASNDGLAGGIREQFF.